The rows below give T cell receptor beta chains drawn from one sample of a study of blood T cells in healthy people across ages. Via MiXCR, TCRdb re-called the 5' RACE reads, giving one row per CDR3 protein. The sample lists around 1,800,000 distinct CDR3 sequences, roughly two fifths occurring once. What was sequenced was blood. These receptors were collected from a human donor in good health. CDR3s include the opening cysteine and the closing phenylalanine or tryptophan. D genes are given only for firm matches. Not every row has a clone size; where given, it reads once, few, many or a size class.

-	TRBV24-1	TRBJ2-1	14	TRBD2	CATSGGSSISEQFF	TGTGCCACCAGCGGGGGGTCATCGATATCAGAGCAGTTCTTC
-	TRBV20-1	TRBJ2-7	15	-	CSARDIAGTSYEQYF	TGCAGTGCTAGAGATATTGCAGGGACCTCCTACGAGCAGTACTTC
-	TRBV19	TRBJ2-7	14	TRBD1	CASSMRRGPYEQYF	TGTGCCAGTAGTATGAGAAGGGGGCCCTACGAGCAGTACTTC
few	TRBV12-5	TRBJ2-7	14	-	CASGLVGQGFEQYF	TGTGCTAGTGGTTTGGTAGGGCAGGGTTTCGAGCAGTACTTC
-	TRBV4-2	TRBJ2-3	16	-	CASSHSLAPSTDTQYF	TGTGCCAGCAGCCACTCACTGGCACCTAGCACAGATACGCAGTATTTT
-	TRBV7-2	TRBJ2-7	16	TRBD1	CASSLGGGTGMYEQYF	TGTGCCAGCAGCTTGGGTGGGGGGACAGGGATGTACGAGCAGTACTTC
few	TRBV7-3	TRBJ2-3	13	-	CASSFRGGHTQYF	TGTGCCAGCAGCTTCCGGGGTGGGCATACGCAGTATTTT
-	TRBV29-1	TRBJ2-2	15	TRBD2	CSVELGLVGTGELFF	TGCAGCGTTGAGCTGGGACTAGTAGGCACCGGGGAGCTGTTTTTT
-	TRBV7-7	TRBJ2-3	14	-	CASSLNIATDTQYF	TGTGCCAGCAGCTTGAATATTGCCACAGATACGCAGTATTTT
few	TRBV7-2	TRBJ2-5	15	TRBD2	CASSLDGGAQETQYF	TGTGCCAGCAGCTTAGACGGGGGGGCCCAAGAGACCCAGTACTTC
-	TRBV4-2	TRBJ2-1	19	-	CASSRNHWVGRNTNNEQFF	TGTGCCAGCAGCCGAAACCATTGGGTGGGGAGAAACACCAACAATGAGCAGTTCTTC
-	TRBV7-8	TRBJ1-6	15	TRBD1	CASSLRRGLYSPLHF	TGTGCCAGCAGCCTCCGGAGGGGGCTGTATTCACCCCTCCACTTT
-	TRBV18	TRBJ1-1	14	-	CASSPGSLYTEAFF	TGTGCCAGCTCCCCTGGGTCGTTGTACACTGAAGCTTTCTTT
-	TRBV7-8	TRBJ2-3	15	TRBD2	CASSPHSGGTDTQYF	TGTGCCAGCAGCCCACATAGCGGGGGAACAGATACGCAGTATTTT
few	TRBV4-3	TRBJ1-1	12	-	CASSQGLTEAFF	TGCGCCAGCAGCCAAGGGCTCACTGAAGCTTTCTTT
few	TRBV4-1	TRBJ2-4	16	-	CASSQGTDLAKNIQYF	TGCGCCAGCAGCCAAGGGACAGACCTAGCCAAAAACATTCAGTACTTC
many	TRBV2	TRBJ1-5	12	TRBD1	CASSLDRGPQHF	TGTGCCAGCAGTCTAGACAGGGGGCCCCAGCATTTT
-	TRBV11-2	TRBJ2-7	13	-	CASSLEATPEQYF	TGTGCCAGCAGCTTAGAGGCCACCCCCGAGCAGTACTTC
-	TRBV20-1	TRBJ2-1	14	TRBD2	CSASWRGVYNEQFF	TGCAGTGCTAGTTGGCGGGGGGTCTACAATGAGCAGTTCTTC
-	TRBV5-1	TRBJ2-2	14	TRBD2	CASSFGLAGGERFF	TGCGCCAGCAGCTTTGGGCTAGCGGGCGGGGAGCGGTTTTTT
-	TRBV5-1	TRBJ1-4	19	-	CASPLAGRPLIPGGEKLFF	TGCGCCAGCCCCTTGGCGGGTCGACCCCTAATCCCTGGGGGTGAAAAACTGTTTTTT
-	TRBV7-9	TRBJ1-2	17	TRBD1	CASSHVYRGQGRSGYTF	TGTGCCAGCAGCCATGTGTATCGGGGACAGGGGAGGAGTGGCTACACCTTC
few	TRBV7-9	TRBJ2-3	14	-	CASSEVRPPDTQYF	TGTGCCAGCAGCGAAGTTAGACCACCAGATACGCAGTATTTT
few	TRBV12-3/TRBV12-4	TRBJ2-3	14	-	CASPNYTGADTQYF	TGTGCCAGCCCCAACTATACGGGGGCGGATACGCAGTATTTT
few	TRBV6-5	TRBJ1-1	14	-	CASSYPGGATEAFF	TGTGCCAGCAGTTACCCCGGGGGGGCGACTGAAGCTTTCTTT
-	TRBV29-1	TRBJ2-3	13	TRBD1	CSVEDQGVDTQYF	TGCAGCGTTGAAGATCAGGGGGTGGATACGCAGTATTTT
-	TRBV28	TRBJ2-7	15	TRBD1	CASSEDRGELYEQYF	TGTGCCAGCAGTGAAGACAGGGGTGAGCTCTACGAGCAGTACTTC
-	TRBV12-3/TRBV12-4	TRBJ2-2	13	-	CASSLAAPGELFF	TGTGCCAGCAGTTTAGCCGCACCCGGGGAGCTGTTTTTT
few	TRBV7-7	TRBJ2-2	16	-	CASSVGGTPNTGELFF	TGTGCTAGCAGCGTTGGGGGGACACCGAACACCGGGGAGCTGTTTTTT
-	TRBV20-1	TRBJ1-4	13	-	CSARRRGGEKLFF	TGCAGTGCTCGCCGCCGAGGGGGGGAAAAACTGTTTTTT
-	TRBV4-3	TRBJ1-2	16	-	CASSQDLGRGPYGYTF	TGCGCCAGCAGCCAAGATCTCGGCAGGGGACCATATGGCTACACCTTC
-	TRBV28	TRBJ1-1	16	-	CASSGIGRAPNTEAFF	TGTGCCAGCAGTGGAATTGGAAGGGCTCCAAACACTGAAGCTTTCTTT
few	TRBV11-1	TRBJ1-2	13	-	CASSRLQGNGYTF	TGTGCCAGCAGCCGGCTCCAGGGGAATGGCTACACCTTC
-	TRBV7-9	TRBJ2-3	16	-	CASSPLDSVTTDTQYF	TGTGCCAGCAGCCCCTTGGACAGTGTGACTACAGATACGCAGTATTTT
once	TRBV3-1	TRBJ2-7	15	-	CASSQDRSRGYEQYF	TGTGCCAGCAGCCAAGATCGCAGCCGGGGCTACGAGCAGTACTTC
-	TRBV6-1	TRBJ2-5	15	TRBD1	CASSERQGAFKTQYF	TGTGCCAGCAGTGAAAGGCAGGGGGCTTTTAAGACCCAGTACTTC
few	TRBV4-2	TRBJ2-5	15	TRBD1	CASSQPGQNQETQYF	TGTGCCAGCAGCCAACCGGGACAGAATCAAGAGACCCAGTACTTC
few	TRBV27	TRBJ1-2	13	-	CACGPRVNYGYTF	TGTGCCTGCGGCCCCAGGGTTAACTATGGCTACACCTTC